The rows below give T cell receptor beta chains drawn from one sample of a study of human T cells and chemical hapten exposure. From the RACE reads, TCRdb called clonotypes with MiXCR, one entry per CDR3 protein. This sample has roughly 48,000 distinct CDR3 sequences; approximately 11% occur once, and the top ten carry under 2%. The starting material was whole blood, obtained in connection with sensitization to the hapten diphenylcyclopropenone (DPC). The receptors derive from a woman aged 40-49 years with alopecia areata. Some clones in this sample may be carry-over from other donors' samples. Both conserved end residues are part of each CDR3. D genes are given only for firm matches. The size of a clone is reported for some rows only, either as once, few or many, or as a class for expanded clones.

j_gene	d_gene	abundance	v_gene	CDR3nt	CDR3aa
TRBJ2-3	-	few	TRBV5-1	TGCGCCAGCAGCTTGGATGCCGGGAGAGATACGCAGTATTTT	CASSLDAGRDTQYF
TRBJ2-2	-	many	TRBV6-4	TGTGCCAGCAGTCGGGGGAACACCGGGGAGCTGTTTTTT	CASSRGNTGELFF
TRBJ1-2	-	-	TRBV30	TGTGCCTGGAACCGGGACGGCTATGGCTACACCTTC	CAWNRDGYGYTF
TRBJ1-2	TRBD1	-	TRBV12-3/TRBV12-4	TGTGCCAGCAGTTTAGGTGGAGCGGGACAGGGTGGCTACACCTTC	CASSLGGAGQGGYTF
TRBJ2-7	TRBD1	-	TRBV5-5	TGTGCCAGCAGCCTGGAACAGGGGGCAAACGAGCAGTACTTC	CASSLEQGANEQYF
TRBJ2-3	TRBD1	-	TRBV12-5	TGTGCTAGTGGTAAGACAGGGTCAGATACGCAGTATTTT	CASGKTGSDTQYF
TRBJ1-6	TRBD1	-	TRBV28	TGTGCCAGCAGTTCATCCGGGACAGGGGGTAATTCACCCCTCCACTTT	CASSSSGTGGNSPLHF
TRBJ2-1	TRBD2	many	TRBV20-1	TGCAGTGCTAGAGTGGCGGGAGGGCCCAATGAGCAGTTCTTC	CSARVAGGPNEQFF
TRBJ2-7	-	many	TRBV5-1	TGCGCCAGCAGCAACGCAGGAACTCAACTCTACGAGCAGTACTTC	CASSNAGTQLYEQYF
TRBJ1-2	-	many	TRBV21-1	TGTGCCAGCATCGTCCGGGACAGGCTGCCCAGCTATGGCTACACCTTC	CASIVRDRLPSYGYTF
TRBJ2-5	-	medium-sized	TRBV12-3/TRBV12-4	TGTGCCAGCAGTTTACCAGATCAAGAGACCCAGTACTTC	CASSLPDQETQYF
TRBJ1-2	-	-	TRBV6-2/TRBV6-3	TGTGCCAGCATTTCACGGTCCCACAGCTATGGCTACACCTTC	CASISRSHSYGYTF
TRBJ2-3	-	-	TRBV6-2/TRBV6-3	TGTGCCAACAGCCCCGCGAGGGGACTGAGCACAGATACGCAGTATTTT	CANSPARGLSTDTQYF
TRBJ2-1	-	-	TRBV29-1	TGCAGCGTTGTATTCGGGAGCTCCTACAATGAGCAGTTCTTC	CSVVFGSSYNEQFF
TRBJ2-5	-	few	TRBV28	TGTGCCAGCAGTTCGATCGTCGGGACCCAGTACTTC	CASSSIVGTQYF
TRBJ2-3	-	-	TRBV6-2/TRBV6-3	TGTGCCAGCAGTTCCAGAGAGACAGATACGCAGTATTTT	CASSSRETDTQYF
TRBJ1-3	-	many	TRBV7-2	TGTGCCAGCAGCTTAGCGCAGGGATCTGGAAACACCATATATTTT	CASSLAQGSGNTIYF
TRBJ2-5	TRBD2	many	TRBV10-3	TGTGCCATCAGTGGCGGGGAGGGAGAGACCCAGTACTTC	CAISGGEGETQYF
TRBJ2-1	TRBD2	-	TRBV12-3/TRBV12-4	TGTGCCAGCAGTGAGAGCGGGAGTCTAGCCTACAATGAGCAGTTCTTC	CASSESGSLAYNEQFF
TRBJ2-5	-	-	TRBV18	TGTGCCAGCTCACCGACACTAGAAGAGACCCAGTACTTC	CASSPTLEETQYF
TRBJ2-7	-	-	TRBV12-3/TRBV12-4	TGTGCCAGCAGTAGGGGGGCCGGCTACGAGCAGTACTTC	CASSRGAGYEQYF
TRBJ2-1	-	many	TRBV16	TGTGCCAGCAGCCAATGGAAGGGAACCTACAATGAGCAGTTCTTC	CASSQWKGTYNEQFF